This passage covers 2 T cell receptor beta chains from one sample sequenced in a study of technical replicates of blood from a few donors. Data came from immunoSEQ multiplex PCR; TCRdb stores just in-frame clones and leaves some out. The sample includes tens of thousands of clones, roughly 98% of them seen just once. Sequencing was performed on T cells isolated from PBMCs. The receptors derive from a human donor in good health.

V and J are TRBV5-4 and TRBJ2-6; TRBD1 might be the D (5 bases). V lost 4 bases, J lost 2 bases, and 10 bases lay in between. Germline loops: CDR1 SGHNT, CDR2 YYREEE (reference sequence). CDR3 size: 15 residues. The CDR3 spells CASSGGHTGANVLTF. The DNA of the CDR3 is TGTGCCAGCAGCGGCGGACACACTGGGGCCAACGTCCTGACTTTC. Drawing the rest from reference TRBV5-4 and TRBJ2-6, the complete variable domain is ETGVTQSPTHLIKTRGQQVTLRCSSQSGHNTVSWYQQALGQGPQFIFQYYREEENGRGNFPPRFSGLQFPNYSSELNVNALELDDSALYLCASSGGHTGANVLTFGAGSRLTVL.

The chain combines TRBV6-1 with TRBJ1-2; a weak D match, TRBD1 (6 bases). The CDR3 contains 11 residues. The V end was cut by 9 bases, the J end by 8 bases, with 13 bases between. Germline CDR1 reads MNHNS; CDR2 reads SASEGT. CDR3 in amino acids: CASQTGHGYTF. The CDR3 DNA is TGTGCCAGTCAAACAGGGCACGGCTACACCTTC.